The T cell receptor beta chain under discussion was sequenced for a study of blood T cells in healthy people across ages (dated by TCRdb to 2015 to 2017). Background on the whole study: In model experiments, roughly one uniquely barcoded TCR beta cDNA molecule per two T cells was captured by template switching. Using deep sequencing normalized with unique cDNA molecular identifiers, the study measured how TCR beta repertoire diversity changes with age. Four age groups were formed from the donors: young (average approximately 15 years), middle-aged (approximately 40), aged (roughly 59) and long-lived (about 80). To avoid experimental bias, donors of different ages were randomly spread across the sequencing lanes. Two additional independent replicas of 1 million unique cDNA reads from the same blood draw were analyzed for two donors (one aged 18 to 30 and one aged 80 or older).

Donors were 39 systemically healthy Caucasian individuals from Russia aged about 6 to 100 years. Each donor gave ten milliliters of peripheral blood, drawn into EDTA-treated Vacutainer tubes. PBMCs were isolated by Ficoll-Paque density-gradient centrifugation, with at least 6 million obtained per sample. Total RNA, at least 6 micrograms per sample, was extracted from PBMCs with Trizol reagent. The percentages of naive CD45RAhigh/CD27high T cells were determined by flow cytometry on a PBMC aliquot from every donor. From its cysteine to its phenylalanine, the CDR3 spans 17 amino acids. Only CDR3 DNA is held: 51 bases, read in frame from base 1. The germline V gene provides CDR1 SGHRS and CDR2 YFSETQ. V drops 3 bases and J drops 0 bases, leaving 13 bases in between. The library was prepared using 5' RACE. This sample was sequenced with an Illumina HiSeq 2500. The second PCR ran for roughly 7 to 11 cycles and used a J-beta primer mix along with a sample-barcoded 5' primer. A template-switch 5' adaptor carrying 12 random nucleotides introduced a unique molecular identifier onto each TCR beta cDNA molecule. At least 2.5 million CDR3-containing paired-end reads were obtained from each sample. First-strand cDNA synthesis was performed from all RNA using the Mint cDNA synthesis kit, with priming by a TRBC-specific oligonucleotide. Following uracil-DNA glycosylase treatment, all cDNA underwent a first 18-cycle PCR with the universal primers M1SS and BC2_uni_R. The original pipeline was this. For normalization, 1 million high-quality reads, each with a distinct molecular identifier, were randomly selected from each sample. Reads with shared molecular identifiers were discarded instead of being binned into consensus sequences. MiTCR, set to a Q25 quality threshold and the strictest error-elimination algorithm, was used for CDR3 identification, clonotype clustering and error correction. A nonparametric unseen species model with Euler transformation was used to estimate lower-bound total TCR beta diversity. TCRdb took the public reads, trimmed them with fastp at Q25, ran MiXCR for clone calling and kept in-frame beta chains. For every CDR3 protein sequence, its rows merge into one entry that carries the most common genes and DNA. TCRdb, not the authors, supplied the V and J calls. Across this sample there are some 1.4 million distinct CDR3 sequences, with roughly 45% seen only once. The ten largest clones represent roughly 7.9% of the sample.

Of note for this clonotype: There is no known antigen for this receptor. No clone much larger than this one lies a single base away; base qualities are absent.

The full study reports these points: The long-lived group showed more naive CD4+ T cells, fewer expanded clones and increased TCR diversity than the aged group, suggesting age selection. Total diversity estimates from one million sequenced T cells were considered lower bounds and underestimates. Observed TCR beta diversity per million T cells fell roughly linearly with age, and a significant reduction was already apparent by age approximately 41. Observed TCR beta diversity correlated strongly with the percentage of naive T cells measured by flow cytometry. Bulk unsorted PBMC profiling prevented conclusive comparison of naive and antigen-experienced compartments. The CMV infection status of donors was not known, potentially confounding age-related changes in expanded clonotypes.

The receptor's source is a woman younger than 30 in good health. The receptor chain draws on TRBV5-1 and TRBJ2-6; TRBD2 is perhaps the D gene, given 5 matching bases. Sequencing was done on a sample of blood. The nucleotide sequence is TGCGCCAGCAGCTCGGGATGGACGGGCTCTGGGGCCAACGTCCTGACTTTC. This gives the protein CASSSGWTGSGANVLTF.